This T cell receptor (beta chain) was sequenced in a study of blood T cell repertoires in COVID-19 (dated by TCRdb to 2020 to 2022). Context from the whole study: The collaborator samples originated in the United States, Italy and Spain and spanned the acute and convalescent phases of COVID-19. The repertoires were released in a freely available public database intended as a resource for research on the immune response to SARS-CoV-2. Deeply sampled blood TCRbeta repertoires from subjects exposed to, actively infected with, or recovered from COVID-19 were included in the dataset. Where HLA class I and class II types were available, the types were taken from metadata supplied by the sample provider, not from assay-based typing. A de-identified subject ID, COVID-19 status, age in years and sex were almost always included in the sample metadata. The material from the prospective study consisted of cDNA or gDNA derived from T cells, B-cell-depleted T cells, or PBMCs. Samples were obtained from the ongoing ImmuneRACE study (first 160 participants) and from some 1,300 subjects provided by 6 global collaborators.

As for this clone: Its antigen remains undetermined. Base-call qualities are not available, and no considerably larger clone is one nucleotide away.

TCRbeta CDR3 regions were amplified from genomic DNA by means of the immunoSEQ Assay, a bias-controlled multiplex PCR. As for the original processing: The number of nucleated cells in each sample was estimated by amplification of reference gene primers within the assay. To quantify the absolute abundance of each unique TCRbeta CDR3 rearrangement, sequence reads were collapsed and filtered. Productive Simpson clonality was computed per sample as the square root of Simpson's diversity index over productive rearrangements. TCRdb holds this immuneACCESS table with in-frame rearrangements only. Some clones are missing; in checked studies, unresolved V genes explain under half, and the rest has no known cause. V and J calls plus clone size are reproduced from that table; the DNA served to infer D and trimming. The sample contains 90,000 to 120,000 clones, roughly 84% of them found a single time. The ten biggest clones cover about 4% of the sample.

Results the study describes overall, beyond this receptor: Clinical and demographic metadata were provided uncurated, with the amount varying by source and participant.

Whole blood was collected in K2EDTA tubes by collaborating institutions according to the institutions' own protocols. Collaborator samples were shipped for TCRbeta analysis as frozen whole blood, isolated PBMCs, or DNA extracted from either sample type. Including the terminal cysteine and phenylalanine, the CDR3 comprises 15 residues. The kept DNA is CDR3 alone, 45 bases in frame from the first base. At the junction V is shortened by 0 bases and J by 2 bases, with 8 bases in between. According to the germline V gene (reference sequence), CDR1 reads MNHNY and CDR2 reads SVGAGI. The clonotype originates from a human donor in a cohort sampled during active COVID-19. Sequenced sample: peripheral blood. The V gene is TRBV6-6 and the J gene is TRBJ1-5; the D gene identity is not certain. The CDR3: CASSYSPEGNQPQHF. The sequenced DNA: TGTGCCAGCAGTTACTCTCCCGAGGGCAATCAGCCCCAGCATTTT.